This T cell receptor beta chain was observed in a study of blood T cell repertoires in COVID-19. Participants spanned ages roughly 18 to 95 years and resided in some 22 US areas. Sequencing was performed with immunoSEQ multiplex PCR; in TCRdb, only in-frame clones are kept and a portion is missing. The sample contains fewer than 300,000 clones, approximately 82% of which appear only once. J was trimmed by 7 bases and V by 5 bases; bases with no gene match: 11. The CDR3 is 15 amino acids. CDR1 is LNHDA, CDR2 SQIVND, per germline (reference sequence). The TCR was taken from a middle-aged man who had been exposed to COVID-19. The genes are TRBV19 and TRBJ1-5, with 7 bases matching TRBD1. The sequenced sample consisted of PBMCs or T cells enriched from blood (not recorded which). The CDR3 sequence is CASSPRTGQNQPQHF. The CDR3 DNA reads as TGTGCCAGTAGTCCGCGGACAGGACAGAACCAGCCCCAGCATTTT.